This is a list of T cell receptor beta chains from one sample in a study of blood T cell repertoires in COVID-19. Sequencing was performed with immunoSEQ multiplex PCR; in TCRdb, only in-frame clones are kept and a portion is missing. In the table there are 89,000 or so clones, more than 90% of which are singletons. Sequencing was performed on peripheral blood. The receptors were gathered from a human donor with active COVID-19. The donor label of this sample is uncertain. Both conserved end residues are part of each CDR3. Fields, in order: V gene, CDR3 protein.

v_gene: TRBV6-1
CDR3aa: CASSDNREYGYTF

v_gene: TRBV4-1
CDR3aa: CASSPTGTSGGRDTQYF

v_gene: TRBV7-8
CDR3aa: CASSLGRGQRMNTEAFF

v_gene: TRBV5-5
CDR3aa: CASSLGVGQGARGYTF

v_gene: TRBV29-1
CDR3aa: CSSRADGMSYTF

v_gene: TRBV11-3
CDR3aa: CASSPGRGDRGSGIQYF

v_gene: TRBV19
CDR3aa: CASSIWGQRPTGELFF

v_gene: TRBV7-9
CDR3aa: CASSTWSKRTSRINNEQFF

v_gene: TRBV19
CDR3aa: CATHNQGQGGTDTQYF

v_gene: TRBV2
CDR3aa: CAGNRGMGEQYF

v_gene: TRBV23-1
CDR3aa: CASSQGRTGRWSKNIQYF

v_gene: TRBV11-2
CDR3aa: CASSLVSQFF

v_gene: TRBV14
CDR3aa: CASSLRTGGNTGELFF

v_gene: TRBV7-2
CDR3aa: CASSPSGRAPKTQYF

v_gene: TRBV3-1/TRBV3-2
CDR3aa: CASSLYRGPYGYTF

v_gene: TRBV11-2
CDR3aa: CASSQAGTSGGETQYF

v_gene: TRBV10-3
CDR3aa: CAISESDGGSTGELFF

v_gene: TRBV6-5
CDR3aa: CASSVDRVDGYTF

v_gene: TRBV6-2/TRBV6-3
CDR3aa: CASSRGTSGNYEQYF

v_gene: TRBV6-5
CDR3aa: CAALRESDRVTFF

v_gene: TRBV12-3/TRBV12-4
CDR3aa: CASSEDRLKAFF